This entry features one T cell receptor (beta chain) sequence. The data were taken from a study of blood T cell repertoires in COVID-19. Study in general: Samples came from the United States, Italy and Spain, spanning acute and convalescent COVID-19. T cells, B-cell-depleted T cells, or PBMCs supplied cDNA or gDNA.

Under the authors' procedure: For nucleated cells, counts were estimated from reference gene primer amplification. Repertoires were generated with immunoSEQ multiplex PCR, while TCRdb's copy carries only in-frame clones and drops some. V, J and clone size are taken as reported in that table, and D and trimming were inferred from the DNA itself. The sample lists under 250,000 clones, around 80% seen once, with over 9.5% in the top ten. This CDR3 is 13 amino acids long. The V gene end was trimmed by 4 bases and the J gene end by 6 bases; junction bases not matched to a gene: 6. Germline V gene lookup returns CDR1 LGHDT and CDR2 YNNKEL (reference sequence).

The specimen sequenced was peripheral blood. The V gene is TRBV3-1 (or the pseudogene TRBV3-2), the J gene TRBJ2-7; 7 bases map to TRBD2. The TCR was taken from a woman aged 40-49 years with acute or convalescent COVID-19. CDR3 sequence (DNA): TGTGCCAGCAGCCTTAGAGCGGGGCCCGAGCAGTACTTC. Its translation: CASSLRAGPEQYF.